This T cell receptor beta chain was profiled in a study of cytotoxic CD8 clonotypes in ibrutinib-treated CLL (dated by TCRdb to 2020 to 2023). Broadly, across the study: The cohort was composed of 11 relapsed/refractory and around 15 treatment-naive patients; IGHV unmutated status was identified in some 17 patients. Responses were partial in some 24 patients and complete in 2; after median roughly 69 months follow-up, roughly 15 stayed in remission and roughly twelve progressed. The response samples were drawn at a median of approximately twelve months into treatment, with a range of about 6 to 36 months. On average, each sample yielded approximately 250,000 productive templates and around 98,000 productive rearrangements. Longitudinal samples were obtainable from about 30% of the roughly 86 participants in the trial. Cryopreserved peripheral blood mononuclear cells were obtained before treatment, at response, and at either sustained remission or disease progression. Every remission and progressive disease sample was obtained while ibrutinib was still being received by the patients. General study outcomes and caveats: Public clonotypes were rare and either shrank or stayed stable during treatment, and the rise in clonality at ibrutinib response reflected expansion of private clonotypes. An increase in clonality was observed at ibrutinib response, with clonality remaining stable during sustained remission and falling back toward baseline at progression. Baseline clonality exceeded that of age-matched healthy donors and correlated strongly with circulating CD8+ T-cell counts. Sustained-remission and progressing patients did not have matched sampling times, and lymph node repertoires were not examined.

Measured from the cysteine to the phenylalanine, the CDR3 is 15 residues long. The CDR3 DNA has 45 bases and is translated from base 1. V loses 0 bases of germline sequence and J loses 2 bases, and the interval between the two ends is 12 bases. Reading the germline V gene gives CDR1 SGHRS and CDR2 YFSETQ. For TCR beta library preparation, roughly 2 micrograms of genomic DNA were extracted from the cryopreserved PBMCs. Longitudinal blood samples from CLL patients receiving ibrutinib monotherapy were subjected to high-throughput TCR beta sequencing. The patients were enrolled in a single-center, open-label phase 2 trial of ibrutinib monotherapy. The goal of deep resolution MiSeq sequencing was a depth between 1 in 1 million and 1 in 200,000 T cells, and coverage averaged 10x per clonotype. The immunoSEQ hsTCRB Kit was used to generate TCR beta libraries. The authors' pipeline ran thus. Data were analyzed with ImmunoSEQ Data Assistant and ImmunoSEQ Analyzer, with V, D and J genes assigned per IMGT definitions. Clonality, which ranges from 0 to 1, was calculated as one minus the normalized Shannon entropy of productive rearrangement frequencies. Public clonotype analysis was restricted to overrepresented clonotypes comprising at least 0.05% of each patient's repertoire. Some 13 age-matched healthy donor repertoires from immuneACCESS were used as controls for clonality. TCRdb limited this immuneACCESS table to in-frame rearrangements with V and J called. A share of clones is missing; checked studies link under half to unresolved V genes, and the rest is unexplained. V and J calls and clone size are those listed in that table; D and trimming were worked out from the DNA. This sample comprises fewer than 400,000 clones, under 70% of them detected only once. The ten largest clones represent approximately 6% of the sample.

As to this clone: The antigen it recognizes is unknown. No base qualities exist here, and no much larger clone lies one base off it.

The sample was PBMCs, taken after 36 months of ibrutinib treatment. The chain is assembled from TRBV5-1 and TRBJ2-7; too little of a D gene remains to name it. The TCR sequence derives from a human donor with chronic lymphocytic leukemia. The CDR3 region: CASSLAPAPTYEQYF. The base sequence is TGCGCCAGCAGCTTGGCCCCGGCCCCAACCTACGAGCAGTACTTC. When the CDR3 is completed using the reference TRBV5-1 and TRBJ2-7 genes on either side, the full variable domain is KAGVTQTPRYLIKTRGQQVTLSCSPISGHRSVSWYQQTPGQGLQFLFEYFSETQRNKGNFPGRFSGRQFSNSRSEMNVSTLELGDSALYLCASSLAPAPTYEQYFGPGTRLTVT.